A single sample gave rise to the 26 T cell receptor beta chains below, sequenced in a study of T cell changes during pregnancy in multiple sclerosis. Clones were sequenced by immunoSEQ multiplex PCR, and TCRdb holds only the in-frame ones, with some missing. The profile shows about 75,000 clones, more than 70% of them singletons. The starting material was peripheral blood, obtained in the first trimester of pregnancy. Receptors were obtained from a female donor in good health, enrolled as a control in a pregnancy study.

The CDR3 loop is CASSFGTSDRIQYF. The CDR3 DNA reads TGTGCCAGCAGCTTCGGGACTAGCGATAGGATCCAGTACTTC. The chain links TRBV7-7 to TRBJ2-5; 10 bases match TRBD2. The CDR3 contains 14 residues. J was trimmed by 10 bases and V by 3 bases; bases with no gene match: 8. CDR1 and CDR2 from the germline V gene are SSHAT and FNYEAQ (reference sequence).

The V call is TRBV4-1, the J call TRBJ1-4; D ambiguous. The germline gives CDR1 MGHRA, CDR2 YSYEKL. The V and J ends lost 0 bases and 17 bases respectively, with 19 bases between them. The CDR3 contains 14 residues. The CDR3 DNA is TGCGCCAGCAGCCAAGATCCTACTTCTCCGGGGTACTTTTTT. Amino acid sequence: CASSQDPTSPGYFF.

V usage is TRBV5-1 and J usage is TRBJ2-3, with 8 positions matching TRBD2. J gave up 4 bases and V 1 base, and 8 bases lay outside the gene matches. This CDR3 region has 16 residues. Germline V gene sequence: CDR1 SGHRS, CDR2 YFSETQ. The CDR3 nucleotides are TGCGCCAGCAGCTTGTCCAGCGGGGGAGTCCCAGATACGCAGTATTTT. Protein: CASSLSSGGVPDTQYF. The full variable domain, in which reference TRBV5-1 and TRBJ2-3 provide the parts outside the CDR3, is KAGVTQTPRYLIKTRGQQVTLSCSPISGHRSVSWYQQTPGQGLQFLFEYFSETQRNKGNFPGRFSGRQFSNSRSEMNVSTLELGDSALYLCASSLSSGGVPDTQYFGPGTRLTVL.

The CDR3 DNA reads as TGTGCCAGTAGTATCTATACAGGCGGGGAGCTGTTTTTT. Its translation is CASSIYTGGELFF. This chain connects TRBV19 to TRBJ2-2; possible D gene TRBD1, 5 bases. The CDR3 covers 13 residues. The germline gives CDR1 LNHDA, CDR2 SQIVND (reference sequence). The germline V and J ends were trimmed by 3 bases and 7 bases, with 9 bases remaining between them.

There are a few counts of this clone. The gene calls are TRBV6-1 and TRBJ1-2; 9 bases line up with TRBD1. Germline V CDR1 and CDR2: MNHNS, SASEGT. Germline trimming cut 4 bases from V and 5 bases from J; bases unmatched to any gene: 8. CDR3 length: 15 amino acids. The CDR3: CASSARTGEPYGYTF. CDR3 nucleotides: TGTGCCAGCAGTGCACGGACAGGGGAGCCTTATGGCTACACCTTC.

This chain uses TRBV19 with TRBJ1-1; no clear D. V lost 5 bases, J lost 3 bases, and 13 bases lay in between. Germline V gene sequence: CDR1 LNHDA, CDR2 SQIVND (reference sequence). The CDR3 runs to 14 residues. This chain's CDR3 is CASSVVVGDTEAFF. CDR3 nucleotide sequence: TGTGCCAGTAGTGTCGTGGTCGGGGACACTGAAGCTTTCTTT.

The rearrangement uses TRBV7-2 and TRBJ2-1, with D maybe TRBD2 (6 bases). The germline gives CDR1 SGHTA, CDR2 FQGNSA. There are 15 residues in the CDR3. V lost 5 bases to trimming and J lost 1 base, with 12 bases between them. CDR3 loop: CASSKTSFSYNEQFF. The CDR3 region has the DNA TGTGCCAGCAGCAAGACTAGTTTTTCCTACAATGAGCAGTTCTTC.

The chain couples TRBV19 to TRBJ1-5; unclear D gene. Trimming left V 3 bases short and J 4 bases short, with 10 bases between. Germline CDR1 LNHDA, CDR2 SQIVND (reference sequence). The CDR3 spans 14 residues. CDR3 coding DNA: TGTGCCAGTAGTATTGGCGGGATGAATCAGCCCCAGCATTTT. Translated: CASSIGGMNQPQHF. Combining the CDR3 with reference TRBV19 and TRBJ1-5 gives the whole variable domain DGGITQSPKYLFRKEGQNVTLSCEQNLNHDAMYWYRQDPGQGLRLIYYSQIVNDFQKGDIAEGYSVSREKKESFPLTVTSAQKNPTAFYLCASSIGGMNQPQHFGDGTRLSIL.

This rearrangement joins TRBV7-8 to TRBJ1-5, with D tentatively TRBD1 (5 bases). Germline-derived CDR1 and CDR2 are SGHVS and FQNEAQ. V gave up 1 base and J gave up 5 bases, with 15 bases separating them. CDR3 length: 16 residues. In DNA form, the CDR3 reads TGTGCCAGCAGCTTAGATCCCTGGCAGGGCGATCAGCCCCAGCATTTT. Amino acids: CASSLDPWQGDQPQHF.

The V and J genes are TRBV28 and TRBJ1-2, with TRBD1 as a possible D gene (5 bases). V lost 7 bases and J lost 4, with 16 bases in between. CDR3 length equals 14 residues. Germline CDR1 reads MDHEN; CDR2 reads SYDVKM. The CDR3: CASTAFQGTYGYTF. CDR3 DNA: TGTGCCAGCACCGCGTTCCAGGGTACCTATGGCTACACCTTC.

The chain is built from TRBV6-6 and TRBJ1-1; D is ambiguous. This CDR3 has 13 residues. CDR1 is MNHNY and CDR2 is SVGAGI in the germline V gene (reference sequence). Trimming stripped 6 bases from V and 0 bases from J, with 8 bases between. CDR3 coding DNA: TGTGCCAGCAGGTCACTCATGAACACTGAAGCTTTCTTT. This sequence encodes CASRSLMNTEAFF.

This sequence joins TRBV19 and TRBJ1-2; D is uncertain. This CDR3 has 11 amino acids. The V end lost 6 bases, the J end lost 5 bases, and 7 bases lay between the germline ends. Germline assignment: CDR1 LNHDA and CDR2 SQIVND (reference sequence). CDR3 bases: TGTGCCAGTAGCCAAACATATGGCTACACCTTC. The encoded protein is CASSQTYGYTF.

The V and J genes are TRBV19 and TRBJ2-3; 9 nucleotides match TRBD1. With 5 bases clipped from V and 5 bases from J, the junction kept 8 bases outside the gene matches. CDR3 size: 15 residues. Germline V CDR1 and CDR2: LNHDA, SQIVND (reference sequence). As DNA, the CDR3 is TGTGCCAGTAGTGCCAGGACAGGGGAAGGAGATACGCAGTATTTT. The encoded protein is CASSARTGEGDTQYF. Looking up the rest from reference TRBV19 and TRBJ2-3 gives the full variable domain: DGGITQSPKYLFRKEGQNVTLSCEQNLNHDAMYWYRQDPGQGLRLIYYSQIVNDFQKGDIAEGYSVSREKKESFPLTVTSAQKNPTAFYLCASSARTGEGDTQYFGPGTRLTVL.

The chain joins TRBV5-4 to TRBJ2-3, with 9 positions matching TRBD2. The CDR3 length is 16 residues. Germline V gene lookup returns CDR1 SGHNT and CDR2 YYREEE (reference sequence). The V segment lost 5 bases and the J segment 0 bases; nucleotides outside the gene matches: 7. In DNA form, the CDR3 reads TGTGCCAGCAGTTCCAGACTAGCGGACAGCACAGATACGCAGTATTTT. Translation gives CASSSRLADSTDTQYF.

This chain uses TRBV5-1 with TRBJ2-3; D unresolved. Trimming stripped 4 bases from V and 2 bases from J, with 5 bases between. The CDR3 extends over 12 amino acids. CDR1 and CDR2 from the germline V gene are SGHRS and YFSETQ. The CDR3 protein is CASSRYTDTQYF. As DNA, the CDR3 is TGCGCCAGCAGCCGCTACACAGATACGCAGTATTTT.

Worth noting for this clone: The junction shows a germline mismatch at one end, possibly a read error. The chain carries TRBV28 and TRBJ1-2, with D tentatively TRBD1 (5 bases). Germline lookup yields CDR1 MDHEN and CDR2 SYDVKM. The CDR3 covers 15 residues. CDR3 coding DNA: TGTGCCAGCAGTTTAAGGGGATCGGCTAAGTATGGCTACACCTTC. Protein: CASSLRGSAKYGYTF.

CDR3 DNA: TGTGCCAGCAGCCGGGACAGGGGTAACCTCTATGGCTACACCTTC. It is translated as CASSRDRGNLYGYTF. J is TRBJ1-2 and V is TRBV6-5, with 10 nucleotides matching TRBD1. This CDR3 has 15 residues. Germline V gene lookup returns CDR1 MNHEY and CDR2 SVGAGI. The junction had 8 bases not matched to a gene; V was cut back by 6 bases and J by 4 bases.

V gene TRBV5-1 combines with J gene TRBJ1-1; D may be TRBD1 (6 bases). With 8 bases removed from V and 0 bases from J, the gap between germline ends came to 11 bases. Germline CDR1 reads SGHRS; CDR2 reads YFSETQ. The CDR3 sequence is 13 residues long. The DNA for the CDR3 is TGCGCCAGTACACAGGGACTGAACACTGAAGCTTTCTTT. Translated: CASTQGLNTEAFF.

The chain uses TRBV6-5 and TRBJ2-2; tentatively, D is TRBD2 (6 bases). V lost 2 bases to trimming and J lost 5 bases, with 6 bases between them. The CDR3 extends over 13 amino acids. Looked up from germline, CDR1 is MNHEY and CDR2 is SVGAGI. The CDR3 coding sequence is TGTGCCAGCAGTTACGCGGGAACCGGGGAGCTGTTTTTT. It yields the protein CASSYAGTGELFF.

This CDR3 reads CASSHSQGGETQYF. CDR3 DNA sequence: TGCGCCAGCAGCCACTCACAGGGAGGGGAGACCCAGTACTTC. The chain uses TRBV5-1 and TRBJ2-5; tentatively, D is TRBD2 (7 bases). The CDR3 runs to 14 residues. CDR1 is SGHRS and CDR2 is YFSETQ in the germline V gene. The V end was cut by 4 bases, the J end by 5 bases, with 15 bases between.

V gene TRBV27 combines with J gene TRBJ1-5; D not certain. Trimming stripped 6 bases from V and 5 bases from J, with 11 bases between. Germline V gives CDR1 MNHEY, CDR2 SMNVEV (reference sequence). CDR3 length: 13 amino acids. The CDR3, as DNA: TGTGCCAGCAGCATGTATCAGGATCAGCCCCAGCATTTT. This codes for CASSMYQDQPQHF.

The J gene is TRBJ2-2, the V gene TRBV5-1; D not certain. Germline V lookup: CDR1 SGHRS, CDR2 YFSETQ. The CDR3 covers 16 residues. Trimming stripped 4 bases from V and 5 bases from J, with 18 bases between. Here the CDR3 reads CASSPDEVGFTGELFF. The CDR3 nucleotides read TGCGCCAGCAGCCCGGATGAGGTCGGGTTTACCGGGGAGCTGTTTTTT.

The chain joins TRBV7-2 to TRBJ2-2; D is unclear. The V end lost 4 bases, the J end lost 1 base, and 10 bases lay between the germline ends. This CDR3 has 15 residues. Germline CDR1 reads SGHTA; CDR2 reads FQGNSA. The CDR3 bases are TGTGCCAGCAGCTCACGGAGTCTGAACACCGGGGAGCTGTTTTTT. It is translated as CASSSRSLNTGELFF.

The chain couples TRBV4-1 to TRBJ1-2; D might be TRBD1 (6 bases). Germline loops: CDR1 MGHRA, CDR2 YSYEKL. The CDR3 runs to 16 residues. V lost 4 bases to trimming and J lost 7 bases, with 22 bases between them. CDR3 in amino acids: CASSLSQGLILSGYTF. CDR3 coding DNA: TGCGCCAGCAGCCTATCACAGGGTCTAATTCTCTCTGGCTACACCTTC.

V usage is TRBV7-9 and J usage is TRBJ1-2; the D gene is possibly TRBD1 (5 bases). The length of the CDR3 is 13 residues. V was trimmed by 5 bases and J by 3 bases, leaving 10 bases between them. Germline V gives CDR1 SEHNR, CDR2 FQNEAQ (reference sequence). The CDR3 reads CASSPTAHYGYTF. The CDR3, as DNA: TGTGCCAGCAGCCCGACAGCCCACTATGGCTACACCTTC. Together with reference TRBV7-9 and TRBJ1-2, the CDR3 gives the full variable domain: DTGVSQNPRHKITKRGQNVTFRCDPISEHNRLYWYRQTLGQGPEFLTYFQNEAQLEKSRLLSDRFSAERPKGSFSTLEIQRTEQGDSAMYLCASSPTAHYGYTFGSGTRLTVV.

This chain joins TRBV11-2 and TRBJ1-5; no clear D gene. Germline loops: CDR1 SGHAT, CDR2 FQNNGV. This CDR3 has 13 amino acids. V shed 4 bases and J shed 4 bases, with 8 bases lying between them. The CDR3 loop reads CASSSTENQPQHF. In DNA, the CDR3 is TGTGCCAGCAGCTCTACAGAGAATCAGCCCCAGCATTTT.